This TCR beta chain originates from a study of identical twins. Study-level findings and limits: Beta out-of-frame sequences displayed a weaker excess of sharing between twins. The same donors were not followed; conclusions instead depended on cross-sectional statistical analysis. Models predicted too little out-of-frame TCR alpha sharing in monozygotic twins. Cord blood beta clonotypes that were abundant carried fewer insertions, and memory repertoires showed no such trend.

As to this clonotype: Antigen specificity is unknown.

CDR1 and CDR2 (germline): SEHNR, FQNEAQ (reference sequence). The CDR3 runs 12 residues. V shed 4 bases, J shed 8 bases, and the junction held 1 base outside the gene matches. One entry per CDR3 protein results from TCRdb running MiXCR on the 5' RACE reads. The sample shows about 720,000 distinct CDR3 sequences, roughly 20% of them seen only once. The sample was also reused in another study, on T cells expressing NK-cell markers.

Sequenced sample: PBMCs. J is TRBJ2-1 and V is TRBV7-9, with TRBD2 identical over 8 bases. This clonotype originated in a woman aged 18-29 years in good health. For the CDR3, the DNA is TGTGCCAGCAGCTCACTAGCGGATGAGCAGTTCTTC. Protein sequence: CASSSLADEQFF.